What follows are 16 T cell receptor beta chains derived from one specimen sequenced in a study of T cell responses to AZD1222 COVID-19 vaccine. Generated by immunoSEQ multiplex PCR, the TCRdb table keeps only in-frame clones and is missing some. The sample carries about 120,000 clones, approximately 83% recorded once. Specimen: peripheral blood, collected on day 0 of MenACWY control vaccination. Receptors were obtained from an adult in good health.

This chain joins TRBV7-9 and TRBJ2-2, with 9 bases aligning to TRBD2. CDR3 length equals 16 residues. V was pared by 7 bases and J by 6 bases, with 12 bases of the junction left unmatched. Per the germline V gene, CDR1 is SEHNR and CDR2 is FQNEAQ (reference sequence). CDR3 in amino acids: CASTLGGGALAGELFF. CDR3 coding DNA: TGTGCCAGCACCCTCGGCGGGGGGGCTTTGGCCGGGGAGCTGTTTTTT.

The J gene is TRBJ1-4, the V gene TRBV19; TRBD1 agrees at 10 bases. Per the germline V gene, CDR1 is LNHDA and CDR2 is SQIVND (reference sequence). The CDR3 consists of 15 residues. V shed 7 bases and J 7 bases; nucleotides not matched to a gene: 9. In nucleotides, the CDR3 is TGTGCCAGTACAGGGGGACAGGGGATTGTTGAAAAACTGTTTTTT. Translating it yields CASTGGQGIVEKLFF.

The V gene is TRBV5-1, the J gene TRBJ1-6, with D uncertain. The germline gives CDR1 SGHRS, CDR2 YFSETQ. Between the trimmed V and J ends, which lost 4 bases and 0 bases, there was a span of 11 bases. The CDR3 is made up of 16 amino acids. The chain's CDR3 is CASSLSFNSYNSPLHF. The DNA of the CDR3 is TGCGCCAGCAGCCTGTCGTTCAACTCCTATAATTCACCCCTCCACTTT.

The genes are TRBV2 and TRBJ2-3; TRBD1 agrees at 8 bases. Trimming cost V 1 base and J 4 bases; bases outside gene matches: 1. This CDR3 spans 14 amino acids. Germline V gene data show CDR1 as SNHLY and CDR2 as FYNNEI. The CDR3 coding sequence is TGTGCCAGCAGTGAAGAGACAGGGGCAGATACGCAGTATTTT. Translating it yields CASSEETGADTQYF.

The chain uses TRBV27 and TRBJ2-3; weak D call: TRBD1 (6 bases). CDR1 MNHEY and CDR2 SMNVEV come from the germline V gene (reference sequence). The V gene lost 5 bases and the J gene lost 6 bases, with 18 bases spanning the gap. CDR3 size: 15 residues. CDR3 loop: CASSLQGFKGDTQYF. CDR3 bases: TGTGCCAGCAGTCTACAGGGATTCAAAGGCGATACGCAGTATTTT.

This clone was counted once. The chain links TRBV19 to TRBJ2-1, with TRBD2 matching 8 bases. This CDR3 has 15 residues. Germline V gene sequence: CDR1 LNHDA, CDR2 SQIVND (reference sequence). V lost 7 bases, J lost 4 bases, and 9 bases stayed unmatched. CDR3 DNA: TGTGCCAGTACCCTAACGGGGGGGCTTTACAATGAGCAGTTCTTC. Protein: CASTLTGGLYNEQFF.

The chain uses TRBV28 and TRBJ1-2; possible D gene TRBD1, 5 bases. Germline V gives CDR1 MDHEN, CDR2 SYDVKM. Trimming pared 5 bases from V and 7 bases from J, leaving 20 bases between. The length of the CDR3 is 15 residues. CDR3 sequence: CASSNNRGLQGGYTF. The CDR3 nucleotides are TGTGCCAGCAGTAACAATCGGGGCCTGCAGGGTGGCTACACCTTC.

This chain joins TRBV7-6 and TRBJ1-5; TRBD1 is a possible D gene (6 bases). Germline V gives CDR1 SGHVS, CDR2 FNYEAQ. This CDR3 region has 15 residues. V was pared by 5 bases and J by 2 bases, with 13 bases between. Here the CDR3 reads CASSLQQGGNQPQHF. The CDR3 DNA sequence: TGTGCCAGCAGCCTACAACAGGGAGGCAATCAGCCCCAGCATTTT.

The chain carries TRBV3-1 (or the pseudogene TRBV3-2) and TRBJ2-7, with 8 positions matching TRBD1. The CDR3 is made up of 15 amino acids. Losses at the gene ends were 4 bases for V and 6 bases for J; bases not matched to a gene: 11. Germline V gives CDR1 LGHDT, CDR2 YNNKEL (reference sequence). CDR3 protein: CASSRGTGVTGEQYF. The CDR3 DNA follows: TGTGCCAGCAGCCGGGGGACAGGAGTGACCGGCGAGCAGTACTTC.

The V call is TRBV7-8, the J call TRBJ2-1, with 9 positions matching TRBD2. The junction had 9 bases not matched to a gene; V was cut back by 2 bases and J by 7 bases. Germline-derived CDR1 and CDR2 are SGHVS and FQNEAQ. The CDR3 consists of 16 residues. The CDR3 sequence: CASSLWLAGFENEQFF. CDR3 in DNA: TGTGCCAGCAGCTTATGGCTAGCGGGGTTCGAAAATGAGCAGTTCTTC.

The chain joins TRBV30 to TRBJ2-2; D call uncertain. This CDR3 comprises 10 residues. The germline V gene has CDR1 GTSNPN and CDR2 SVGIG (reference sequence). The V and J ends lost 1 base and 6 bases respectively, with 0 bases between them. As DNA, the CDR3 is TGTGCCTGGAGTGCCGGGGAGCTGTTTTTT. Protein sequence: CAWSAGELFF.

V is TRBV18 and J is TRBJ1-4; TRBD1 agrees at 12 bases. Trimming at V came to 3 bases and at J to 1 base, leaving 3 bases not matched to a gene. In germline, CDR1 is KGHSH, CDR2 LQKENI. CDR3 length: 17 amino acids. The CDR3 is CASSPGTGGLTNEKLFF. DNA for the CDR3: TGTGCCAGCTCACCGGGGACAGGGGGCTTAACTAATGAAAAACTGTTTTTT. The entire variable domain, with the rest obtained from reference TRBV18 and TRBJ1-4, is as follows: NAGVMQNPRHLVRRRGQEARLRCSPMKGHSHVYWYRQLPEEGLKFMVYLQKENIIDESGMPKERFSAEFPKEGPSILRIQQVVRGDSAAYFCASSPGTGGLTNEKLFFGSGTQLSVL.

The DNA for the CDR3 is TGTGCCAGCAGCCAAGTCGGGGGGGCCGGCACTGAAGCTTTCTTT. Amino acid sequence: CASSQVGGAGTEAFF. The chain joins TRBV3-1 (or the pseudogene TRBV3-2) to TRBJ1-1; possibly TRBD1 for D (6 bases). CDR3 length: 15 residues. Between the trimmed V and J ends, which lost 1 base and 4 bases, there was a span of 13 bases. Germline V gene data show CDR1 as LGHDT and CDR2 as YNNKEL (reference sequence).

This clone turned up a few times. This sequence joins TRBV14 and TRBJ2-7, with D unresolved. V lost 0 bases and J lost 2, with 11 bases in between. The CDR3 covers 15 residues. From germline, CDR1 is SGHDN and CDR2 FVKESK. DNA of the CDR3: TGTGCCAGCAGCCAAGAGGGCGGAAACACCTACGAGCAGTACTTC. This sequence encodes CASSQEGGNTYEQYF.

This clone occurred once. The chain links TRBV19 to TRBJ2-1; D is unclear. V was cut by 5 bases and J by 3 bases, with 14 bases left in between. This CDR3 region has 15 residues. From germline, CDR1 is LNHDA and CDR2 SQIVND (reference sequence). The CDR3 bases are TGTGCCAGTAGTGTGAACCCGAGATACTACAATGAGCAGTTCTTC. This encodes CASSVNPRYYNEQFF.

This clone was seen once. The chain links TRBV27 to TRBJ2-7; D is undetermined. Germline loops: CDR1 MNHEY, CDR2 SMNVEV (reference sequence). Trimming removed 6 bases at V and 2 bases at J, with 17 bases between. The CDR3 runs to 15 residues. CDR3 coding DNA: TGTGCCAGCAGCCGCACCGCGACAAAAACCTACGAGCAGTACTTC. Encoded protein: CASSRTATKTYEQYF.